The TCR beta chain under discussion was sequenced for a study of blood T cell repertoires in COVID-19. Study background: Samples of COVID-19 (acute and convalescent) were obtained from the United States, Italy and Spain. PBMCs, B-cell-depleted T cells, or T cells provided the cDNA or gDNA that made up the material.

Some clones are missing from TCRdb's copy, which holds only in-frame ones; the method was immunoSEQ multiplex PCR. Found here are 150,000 to 200,000 clones, around 86% of them singletons; the top ten hold roughly 3%. The germline V gene has CDR1 LGHNA and CDR2 YNFKEQ. V was clipped by 0 bases and J by 7 bases, with 13 bases between them. This CDR3 has 16 residues. The sample comprised peripheral blood. J is TRBJ1-6 and V is TRBV4-2, with a weak D call TRBD1 (5 bases). This clonotype was sampled from a man between 65 and 79 years old with acute or convalescent COVID-19. The CDR3 here is CASSQDGAELNSPLHF. The DNA of the CDR3 is TGTGCCAGCAGCCAAGATGGGGCGGAACTAAATTCACCCCTCCACTTT.